The 7 T cell receptor beta chains below come from one sample, sequenced in a study of T cell responses to AZD1222 COVID-19 vaccine (dated by TCRdb to about 2021). Library preparation was by the immunoSEQ multiplex PCR assay. TCRdb obtained this table from immuneACCESS and retained in-frame rearrangements with V and J assigned. These tables miss some clones; where compared with another copy, unresolved V genes account for less than half of the shortfall, and the remainder is unexplained. For this sample there are 69,000 or so clones; around nine tenths appear just once. The top ten clonotypes cover roughly 1.2% of the sample. The time point label corresponds to: about 28 days (+/-7) after the second vaccine dose. The material sequenced was peripheral blood, taken 28 days after the second AZD1222 dose. These receptor sequences come from an adult who received the AZD1222 COVID-19 vaccine.

V is TRBV5-8 and J is TRBJ1-4; D is perhaps TRBD1 (5 bases). Germline CDR1 reads SGHTS; CDR2 reads YDEGEE. V was clipped by 5 bases and J by 6 bases, with 17 bases between them. The CDR3 extends over 15 amino acids. CDR3 sequence reads: CASSLIRVRHEKLFF. The CDR3 nucleotides read TGTGCCAGCAGTCTAATCAGGGTCCGCCATGAAAAACTGTTTTTT.

The chain uses TRBV6-1 and TRBJ1-2, with D maybe TRBD1 (5 bases). Germline CDR1 and CDR2: MNHNS and SASEGT. V dropped 3 bases and J dropped 4 bases, with 15 bases sitting between them. The CDR3 contains 15 residues. This CDR3 reads CASSDPRGSIYGYTF. The CDR3 bases are TGTGCCAGCAGTGACCCCCGGGGCAGCATCTATGGCTACACCTTC.

The V gene is TRBV6-6, the J gene TRBJ1-2; TRBD1 aligns across 7 bases. Germline V gives CDR1 MNHNY, CDR2 SVGAGI (reference sequence). The CDR3 spans 11 residues. CDR3 sequence reads: CAAGGGGGYTF. The DNA for the CDR3 is TGTGCTGCAGGAGGGGGCGGTGGCTACACCTTC.

This clone was recorded a few times. The J gene is TRBJ1-2, the V gene TRBV11-2; D remains unclear. The CDR3 has 12 residues. V lost 2 bases and J 7 bases, leaving 8 bases between the germline ends. Germline loops: CDR1 SGHAT, CDR2 FQNNGV. The CDR3 region is CASSLSGAGYTF. The CDR3 DNA is TGTGCCAGCAGCTTATCAGGTGCTGGCTACACCTTC.

J is TRBJ2-2 and V is TRBV3-1 (or the pseudogene TRBV3-2); no clear D gene. Trimming took off 6 bases at V and 2 bases at J, with 7 bases between the two ends. CDR1 LGHDT and CDR2 YNNKEL come from the germline V gene (reference sequence). This CDR3 is built from 13 residues. Written as DNA, the CDR3 is TGTGCCAGCAGGTCCACAAACACCGGGGAGCTGTTTTTT. It is translated as CASRSTNTGELFF.

The rearrangement joins TRBV2 to TRBJ2-2; D is possibly TRBD1 (6 bases). Germline-derived CDR1 and CDR2 are SNHLY and FYNNEI. The germline V and J ends were trimmed by 5 bases and 5 bases, with 9 bases remaining between them. This CDR3 is built from 13 residues. The CDR3 loop reads CASSYRVTGELFF. The CDR3, as DNA: TGTGCCAGCAGTTACAGGGTGACCGGGGAGCTGTTTTTT.

V and J are TRBV19 and TRBJ2-1; 13 nucleotides match TRBD2. This CDR3 has 14 residues. J lost 8 bases, V lost 6 bases, and 4 bases had no gene match. Germline lookup yields CDR1 LNHDA and CDR2 SQIVND (reference sequence). Here the CDR3 DNA reads TGTGCCAGTAGCCGGACTAGCGGGAGCGATGAGCAGTTCTTC. This encodes CASSRTSGSDEQFF.